This is a list of T cell receptor beta chains from one sample in a study of Ad26.COV2.S vaccination and SARS-CoV-2 variants. The repertoire was sequenced with immunoSEQ multiplex PCR; TCRdb's copy has only in-frame clones and lacks some. The data hold approximately 420,000 clones, with less than 90% observed a single time. The sequenced sample was peripheral blood, obtained in a trial of Ad26.COV2.S vaccine versus placebo. Receptors were obtained from a person aged 18-65 years who received the Ad26.COV2.S COVID-19 vaccine or a placebo. Each CDR3 is given with its conserved first and last residue. A D gene is named only where the DNA matches it firmly. Clone size appears in some rows only: once, few, many, or a class for an expanded clone.

j_call: TRBJ1-1; v_call: TRBV20-1; clone_size: -; d_call: -; cdr3_nt: TGCAGTGCTAGTCGCCTCCCTGAGGGCACTGAAGCTTTCTTT; cdr3_aa: CSASRLPEGTEAFF
j_call: TRBJ2-1; v_call: TRBV19; clone_size: -; d_call: -; cdr3_nt: TGTGCCAGTAGTGGCTCGTCGGTCCACAATGAGCAGTTCTTC; cdr3_aa: CASSGSSVHNEQFF
j_call: TRBJ2-7; v_call: TRBV5-8; clone_size: -; d_call: -; cdr3_nt: TGTGCCAGCAGCTTGGCTCCGATTTACGAGCAGTACTTC; cdr3_aa: CASSLAPIYEQYF
j_call: TRBJ2-1; v_call: TRBV10-3; clone_size: -; d_call: TRBD2; cdr3_nt: TGTGCCATCAGTGTACGCGGGGGGCAAAATGAGCAGTTCTTC; cdr3_aa: CAISVRGGQNEQFF
j_call: TRBJ2-7; v_call: TRBV11-1; clone_size: -; d_call: -; cdr3_nt: TGTGCCAGCAGCCCAGCTTCTGACGGGGACGAGCAGTACTTC; cdr3_aa: CASSPASDGDEQYF
j_call: TRBJ2-3; v_call: TRBV7-6; clone_size: -; d_call: -; cdr3_nt: TGTGCCAGCAGCTCCCGGGGGTCTCGCACAGATACGCAGTATTTT; cdr3_aa: CASSSRGSRTDTQYF
j_call: TRBJ2-2; v_call: TRBV6-5; clone_size: -; d_call: -; cdr3_nt: TGTGCCAGCAGTTACCGACAGGACTCTTTGGCCGGGGAGCTGTTTTTT; cdr3_aa: CASSYRQDSLAGELFF
j_call: TRBJ1-3; v_call: TRBV7-2; clone_size: -; d_call: -; cdr3_nt: TGTGCCAGCAGCTTATCCCTAGCTTCTGGAAACACCATATATTTT; cdr3_aa: CASSLSLASGNTIYF
j_call: TRBJ1-6; v_call: TRBV27; clone_size: -; d_call: TRBD1; cdr3_nt: TGTGCCAGCAGTTTGACGGGACAGGGAATCTACTCCTATAATTCACCCCTCCACTTT; cdr3_aa: CASSLTGQGIYSYNSPLHF
j_call: TRBJ1-2; v_call: TRBV18; clone_size: -; d_call: TRBD1; cdr3_nt: TGTGCCAGCTCACCGGACAGGGATGCTAACTATGGCTACACCTTC; cdr3_aa: CASSPDRDANYGYTF
j_call: TRBJ1-1; v_call: TRBV5-1; clone_size: -; d_call: -; cdr3_nt: TGCGCCAGCAGCTCCACCGACAGGACGGGGACTGAAGCTTTCTTT; cdr3_aa: CASSSTDRTGTEAFF
j_call: TRBJ2-1; v_call: TRBV19; clone_size: -; d_call: TRBD1; cdr3_nt: TGTGCCAGTAGTCTAGGGACAGGGGTCCCCGTAGTCTACAATGAGCAGTTCTTC; cdr3_aa: CASSLGTGVPVVYNEQFF
j_call: TRBJ2-1; v_call: TRBV11-2; clone_size: -; d_call: -; cdr3_nt: TGTGCCAGCAGCTTGGTGGGGGTCCGGGTCGGTGAGCAGTTCTTC; cdr3_aa: CASSLVGVRVGEQFF
j_call: TRBJ2-7; v_call: TRBV1; clone_size: -; d_call: -; cdr3_nt: TGCACCAGCAGCCAAGACACTCAGGGATCCCACGAGCAGTACTTC; cdr3_aa: CTSSQDTQGSHEQYF
j_call: TRBJ1-2; v_call: TRBV13; clone_size: -; d_call: -; cdr3_nt: TGTGCCAGCAGCTTAGCTTTTAGGGGGGTCGGTGGGGAAAACTATGGCTACACCTTC; cdr3_aa: CASSLAFRGVGGENYGYTF
j_call: TRBJ1-1; v_call: TRBV27; clone_size: once; d_call: -; cdr3_nt: TGTGCCAGCAGTTTATCGCTAAACACTGAAGCTTTCTTT; cdr3_aa: CASSLSLNTEAFF
j_call: TRBJ1-2; v_call: TRBV12-3/TRBV12-4; clone_size: -; d_call: -; cdr3_nt: TGTGCCAGCAGTCGGAGGGGTGTCTACACCTTC; cdr3_aa: CASSRRGVYTF
j_call: TRBJ1-1; v_call: TRBV5-1; clone_size: once; d_call: -; cdr3_nt: TGCGCCAGCAGCATACAGGGAAGCGGTGGTGAAGCTTTCTTT; cdr3_aa: CASSIQGSGGEAFF
j_call: TRBJ2-7; v_call: TRBV23-1; clone_size: -; d_call: -; cdr3_nt: TGCGCCAGCAGTCCCAAAATTACCCACAGGTCTTCGACGAGGGAGCAGTACTTC; cdr3_aa: CASSPKITHRSSTREQYF
j_call: TRBJ1-3; v_call: TRBV9; clone_size: once; d_call: -; cdr3_nt: TGTGCCAGCAGCGTAGACGGGGGGCGAGGAAACACCATATATTTT; cdr3_aa: CASSVDGGRGNTIYF
j_call: TRBJ1-4; v_call: TRBV11-2; clone_size: -; d_call: -; cdr3_nt: TGTGCCAGCAGCTTCAACGAAAAACTGTTTTTT; cdr3_aa: CASSFNEKLFF
j_call: TRBJ2-2; v_call: TRBV25-1; clone_size: -; d_call: TRBD2; cdr3_nt: TGTGCCAGCAGTGAATGGGGCGGGGGGCCATCCACCGGGGAGCTGTTTTTT; cdr3_aa: CASSEWGGGPSTGELFF
j_call: TRBJ1-2; v_call: TRBV5-1; clone_size: -; d_call: TRBD1; cdr3_nt: TGCGCCAGCAGCTGGACAGGGGGTAACTATGGCTACACCTTC; cdr3_aa: CASSWTGGNYGYTF
j_call: TRBJ1-2; v_call: TRBV21-1; clone_size: -; d_call: -; cdr3_nt: TGTGCCAGCAGCCGTGGGCCGTGTGGTGGCTACACCTTC; cdr3_aa: CASSRGPCGGYTF
j_call: TRBJ2-3; v_call: TRBV3-1/TRBV3-2; clone_size: -; d_call: -; cdr3_nt: TGTGCCAGCAGCCAAGATATTCGGGATACGCAGTATTTT; cdr3_aa: CASSQDIRDTQYF
j_call: TRBJ1-1; v_call: TRBV6-2/TRBV6-3; clone_size: -; d_call: -; cdr3_nt: TGTGCCAGCAGTTACTCACAGGGTGCGGCTTTCTTT; cdr3_aa: CASSYSQGAAFF
j_call: TRBJ1-5; v_call: TRBV30; clone_size: -; d_call: TRBD1; cdr3_nt: TGTGCCTGGAGCCCCGGGACAGGGGTGTTTGGTGGCAATCAGCCCCAGCATTTT; cdr3_aa: CAWSPGTGVFGGNQPQHF
j_call: TRBJ2-1; v_call: TRBV3-1/TRBV3-2; clone_size: -; d_call: -; cdr3_nt: TGTGCCAGCAGCCAAGTTACAGCCCCCTACAATGAGCAGTTCTTC; cdr3_aa: CASSQVTAPYNEQFF
j_call: TRBJ2-7; v_call: TRBV5-1; clone_size: -; d_call: -; cdr3_nt: TGCGCCAGCAGCGACCCGGGAGCAGAAGTCTCCTACGAGCAGTACTTC; cdr3_aa: CASSDPGAEVSYEQYF
j_call: TRBJ1-1; v_call: TRBV9; clone_size: -; d_call: -; cdr3_nt: TGTGCCAGCAGCCAAGGGGGTACGAACACTGAAGCTTTCTTT; cdr3_aa: CASSQGGTNTEAFF
j_call: TRBJ1-1; v_call: TRBV28; clone_size: -; d_call: -; cdr3_nt: TGTGCCAGCACCTTCCGAAGGGGGAATACTGAAGCTTTCTTT; cdr3_aa: CASTFRRGNTEAFF
j_call: TRBJ1-6; v_call: TRBV4-1; clone_size: -; d_call: -; cdr3_nt: TGCGCCAGCAGCCAAATGACGGCGCCCGAAAATTCACCCCTCCACTTT; cdr3_aa: CASSQMTAPENSPLHF
j_call: TRBJ1-1; v_call: TRBV5-1; clone_size: -; d_call: -; cdr3_nt: TGCGCCAGCAGCTTTACACTGAACACTGAAGCTTTCTTT; cdr3_aa: CASSFTLNTEAFF
j_call: TRBJ2-1; v_call: TRBV4-3; clone_size: -; d_call: TRBD2; cdr3_nt: TGCGCCAGCAGCCTTGGGGGGGGCAATGAGCAGTTCTTC; cdr3_aa: CASSLGGGNEQFF
j_call: TRBJ1-4; v_call: TRBV2; clone_size: -; d_call: -; cdr3_nt: TGTGCCAGCAGGGCAACAGGATACACGGGGGAAAAACTGTTTTTT; cdr3_aa: CASRATGYTGEKLFF
j_call: TRBJ2-2; v_call: TRBV11-2; clone_size: few; d_call: TRBD1; cdr3_nt: TGTGCCAGCAGTTTTCTCCGGGACAGGGGCCACACCGGGGAGCTGTTTTTT; cdr3_aa: CASSFLRDRGHTGELFF
j_call: TRBJ2-3; v_call: TRBV7-2; clone_size: -; d_call: -; cdr3_nt: TGTGCCAGCAGCTCCCCGACTAGCACAGATACGCAGTATTTT; cdr3_aa: CASSSPTSTDTQYF
j_call: TRBJ1-5; v_call: TRBV4-1; clone_size: -; d_call: TRBD1; cdr3_nt: TGCGCCAGCAGCCGAGATGCTCTTTTAATGGACAGGATTAGCAATCAGCCCCAGCATTTT; cdr3_aa: CASSRDALLMDRISNQPQHF
j_call: TRBJ1-3; v_call: TRBV13; clone_size: -; d_call: -; cdr3_nt: TGTGCCAGCAGCTTTGGGGTCTCTCCTGGAAACACCATATATTTT; cdr3_aa: CASSFGVSPGNTIYF
j_call: TRBJ1-6; v_call: TRBV30; clone_size: -; d_call: -; cdr3_nt: TGTGCCTGGAGTTCAGACCGAAATTCACCCCTCCACTTT; cdr3_aa: CAWSSDRNSPLHF
j_call: TRBJ2-2; v_call: TRBV24-1; clone_size: -; d_call: -; cdr3_nt: TGTGCCACCAGTGATCCATCGGGACGGGGCCACACCGGGGAGCTGTTTTTT; cdr3_aa: CATSDPSGRGHTGELFF
j_call: TRBJ1-2; v_call: TRBV7-9; clone_size: -; d_call: -; cdr3_nt: TGTGCCAGCAGCTTACAGCTCGGGGTTAAGGATGGCTACACCTTC; cdr3_aa: CASSLQLGVKDGYTF
j_call: TRBJ2-5; v_call: TRBV4-3; clone_size: -; d_call: TRBD1; cdr3_nt: TGCGCCAGCAGCCAAGATTCGCGACAGGGGGACGAGACCCAGTACTTC; cdr3_aa: CASSQDSRQGDETQYF
j_call: TRBJ1-1; v_call: TRBV3-1/TRBV3-2; clone_size: -; d_call: -; cdr3_nt: TGTGCCAGCAGCCAAGACCAGGACACCGGGTGGAGTGAAGCTTTCTTT; cdr3_aa: CASSQDQDTGWSEAFF
j_call: TRBJ1-4; v_call: TRBV3-1/TRBV3-2; clone_size: once; d_call: -; cdr3_nt: TGTGCCAGCAGCCTCTCAACTAATGAAAAACTGTTTTTT; cdr3_aa: CASSLSTNEKLFF
j_call: TRBJ1-1; v_call: TRBV29-1; clone_size: -; d_call: TRBD1; cdr3_nt: TGCAGCGTTGAAGGCGGACAGGGCGGCCCTGAAGCTTTCTTT; cdr3_aa: CSVEGGQGGPEAFF
j_call: TRBJ1-1; v_call: TRBV6-5; clone_size: -; d_call: -; cdr3_nt: TGTGCCAGCAACCGGGACACGGTTGGGACTGAAGCTTTCTTT; cdr3_aa: CASNRDTVGTEAFF
j_call: TRBJ1-3; v_call: TRBV7-8; clone_size: -; d_call: -; cdr3_nt: TGTGCCAGCAGCTTAGCGGAGCTTGGAAACACCATATATTTT; cdr3_aa: CASSLAELGNTIYF
j_call: TRBJ1-1; v_call: TRBV4-1; clone_size: -; d_call: -; cdr3_nt: TGCGCCAGCAGTTCAGAGGGGACTGAAGCTTTCTTT; cdr3_aa: CASSSEGTEAFF
j_call: TRBJ2-3; v_call: TRBV11-2; clone_size: -; d_call: TRBD1; cdr3_nt: TGTGCCAGCAGCCCCGCCGGGACAGACACAGATACGCAGTATTTT; cdr3_aa: CASSPAGTDTDTQYF
j_call: TRBJ1-1; v_call: TRBV3-1/TRBV3-2; clone_size: -; d_call: -; cdr3_nt: TGTGCCAGCAGCCGAACAAGCCTTATGAACACTGAAGCTTTCTTT; cdr3_aa: CASSRTSLMNTEAFF
j_call: TRBJ1-2; v_call: TRBV6-1; clone_size: -; d_call: -; cdr3_nt: TGTGCCAGCAGTGAAGGGGGTGGGGGAAGAATCTATGGCTACACCTTC; cdr3_aa: CASSEGGGGRIYGYTF
j_call: TRBJ2-3; v_call: TRBV9; clone_size: -; d_call: -; cdr3_nt: TGTGCCAGCAGCGGGGCTAGCGATACGCAGTATTTT; cdr3_aa: CASSGASDTQYF